This is a list of T cell receptor beta chains from one sample in a study of T-cell memory formation after mild COVID-19. From the 5' RACE reads, TCRdb called clonotypes with MiXCR, one entry per CDR3 protein. This table holds 350,000 to 500,000 distinct CDR3 sequences, 20% to 25% found once. Sample: PBMCs or a T cell subset sorted from them (not recorded which). The receptor source for this set is an adult woman who had mild COVID-19 (a few samples of this study predate the infection). Cell type and time point are not known. The CDR3 runs from the conserved cysteine through the conserved F or W. D genes are given only for firm matches. Size tells how often a clone was seen (once, few, many) or the class of an expanded clone, and some rows leave it out.

D: .; size: .; V: TRBV7-2; J: TRBJ2-4; DNA: TGTGCCAGCAGCCTCCCTGACTTCAACGGGCGGAACATTCAGTACTTC; CDR3: CASSLPDFNGRNIQYF
D: .; size: .; V: TRBV7-6; J: TRBJ2-7; DNA: TGTGCCAGCAGCTTAGTGGTCGGGCAGAGCTCCTACGAGCAGTACTTC; CDR3: CASSLVVGQSSYEQYF
D: .; size: .; V: TRBV5-1; J: TRBJ2-1; DNA: TGCGCCAGCAGCTTGTACAGGGAACGGGGCAATGAGCAGTTCTTC; CDR3: CASSLYRERGNEQFF
D: .; size: .; V: TRBV5-5; J: TRBJ2-7; DNA: TGTGCCAGCAGGGATGGTTTCGAGCACTACGAGCAGTACTTC; CDR3: CASRDGFEHYEQYF
D: TRBD1; size: .; V: TRBV5-4; J: TRBJ1-2; DNA: TGTGCCAGCAGCATACAGGGGGCTGGTGGCTACACCTTC; CDR3: CASSIQGAGGYTF
D: .; size: few; V: TRBV4-1; J: TRBJ1-1; DNA: TGCGCCAGCAGCCAAGATCACTTTACGAGGACTGAAGCTTTCTTT; CDR3: CASSQDHFTRTEAFF
D: .; size: .; V: TRBV5-1; J: TRBJ1-1; DNA: TGCGCCAGCAGCTTGGATGGGGGGTACGCTGAAGCTTTCTTT; CDR3: CASSLDGGYAEAFF
D: TRBD1; size: .; V: TRBV10-3; J: TRBJ2-7; DNA: TGTGCCATCAGTGACACAGGGGGGAAGTACTTC; CDR3: CAISDTGGKYF
D: TRBD2; size: many; V: TRBV18; J: TRBJ2-3; DNA: TGTGCCAGCTCACCCGGCGGGGGGACAGATACGCAGTATTTT; CDR3: CASSPGGGTDTQYF
D: .; size: few; V: TRBV7-9; J: TRBJ2-7; DNA: TGTGCCAGCAGCTTAGCCCGTCGGACGCCCGCCTCCGAGCAGTACTTC; CDR3: CASSLARRTPASEQYF
D: .; size: .; V: TRBV6-5; J: TRBJ2-3; DNA: TGTGCCAGCAGTTATGCGGGGTACACAGATACGCAGTATTTT; CDR3: CASSYAGYTDTQYF
D: .; size: .; V: TRBV5-1; J: TRBJ2-5; DNA: TGCGCCAGCAGCTTGGGCCCCCTACACGTGTACCAAGAGACCCAGTACTTC; CDR3: CASSLGPLHVYQETQYF
D: .; size: few; V: TRBV6-5; J: TRBJ1-1; DNA: TGTGCCAGCAGCCCCGGACAGAGCAACACTGAAGCTTTCTTT; CDR3: CASSPGQSNTEAFF
D: .; size: few; V: TRBV30; J: TRBJ2-7; DNA: TGTGCCTGGAGTCCGGGCCCAGGTTACGAGCAGTACTTC; CDR3: CAWSPGPGYEQYF
D: TRBD2; size: few; V: TRBV5-1; J: TRBJ2-7; DNA: TGCGCCAGCAGCGGACGGACTAGCGGGAGTTCAGGCTACGAGCAGTACTTC; CDR3: CASSGRTSGSSGYEQYF
D: .; size: .; V: TRBV7-2; J: TRBJ2-1; DNA: TGTGCCAGCAGCTTAGGGGGGATCGGCCAGTTCTTC; CDR3: CASSLGGIGQFF
D: TRBD2; size: .; V: TRBV4-3; J: TRBJ2-1; DNA: TGCGCCAGCAGCCAAGAAGGGACTAGCGGGAGGGCGTTCTTC; CDR3: CASSQEGTSGRAFF
D: TRBD2; size: .; V: TRBV7-8; J: TRBJ2-7; DNA: TGTGCCAGCAGCTTAGCGGGACTAGGGACCTACGAGCAGTACTTC; CDR3: CASSLAGLGTYEQYF
D: .; size: .; V: TRBV7-6; J: TRBJ2-3; DNA: TGTGCCAGCAGCACAACCGGGGTCGGGACAGATACGCAGTATTTT; CDR3: CASSTTGVGTDTQYF
D: .; size: once; V: TRBV2; J: TRBJ2-1; DNA: TGTGCCAGCAGTGAACGCTACAACAATGAGCAGTTCTTC; CDR3: CASSERYNNEQFF
D: .; size: .; V: TRBV5-1; J: TRBJ1-4; DNA: TGCGCCAGCAGCTTGGCGGGAAAACTGTTTTTT; CDR3: CASSLAGKLFF
D: TRBD1; size: .; V: TRBV29-1; J: TRBJ1-4; DNA: TGCAGCGGGGCGGACAGGGGGCAAGGGGAAAAACTGTTTTTT; CDR3: CSGADRGQGEKLFF
D: .; size: .; V: TRBV5-1; J: TRBJ2-7; DNA: TGCGCCAGCAGCTTTGGGGGGATCTACGAGCAGTACTTC; CDR3: CASSFGGIYEQYF
D: TRBD2; size: .; V: TRBV5-5; J: TRBJ2-1; DNA: TGTGCCAGCAGCCCTCCGACTAGCGGGGGGGCCGATGAGCAGTTCTTC; CDR3: CASSPPTSGGADEQFF
D: TRBD1; size: few; V: TRBV5-6; J: TRBJ2-1; DNA: TGTGCCAGCAGCTCCCCAGGGGGCCGGTTGAATGAGCAGTTCTTC; CDR3: CASSSPGGRLNEQFF
D: TRBD1; size: few; V: TRBV20-1; J: TRBJ1-1; DNA: TGCAGTGCTACTTTGGGACAGGGGGTCACTGAAGCTTTCTTT; CDR3: CSATLGQGVTEAFF
D: .; size: few; V: TRBV7-9; J: TRBJ1-1; DNA: TGTGCCAGCAGCTTACCCCTTGAAGCTTTCTTT; CDR3: CASSLPLEAFF
D: TRBD1; size: few; V: TRBV7-9; J: TRBJ1-2; DNA: TGTGCCAGCAGCGACACCCAGGGGGCAAAGGATGGCTACACCTTC; CDR3: CASSDTQGAKDGYTF
D: .; size: few; V: TRBV11-2; J: TRBJ2-3; DNA: TGTGCCAGCAGCTGGTCAGTGTTAAGGGGAGATACGCAGTATTTT; CDR3: CASSWSVLRGDTQYF
D: TRBD2; size: few; V: TRBV6-2/TRBV6-3; J: TRBJ2-3; DNA: TGTGCCAGCAGCCTGGAACTAGCGGGAGGAGGAAATACGCAGTATTTT; CDR3: CASSLELAGGGNTQYF
D: .; size: .; V: TRBV7-6; J: TRBJ2-3; DNA: TGTGCCAGCAGCGACCACCCGGGGATCCTTTCCGATACGCAGTATTTT; CDR3: CASSDHPGILSDTQYF
D: TRBD2; size: .; V: TRBV12-3/TRBV12-4; J: TRBJ2-3; DNA: TGTGCCAGCAGTGGACTAGCGGGAGTACGGACAGATACGCAGTATTTT; CDR3: CASSGLAGVRTDTQYF
D: .; size: .; V: TRBV12-3/TRBV12-4; J: TRBJ2-1; DNA: TGTGCCAGCAGTTTTTCCTATGAGCAGTTCTTC; CDR3: CASSFSYEQFF
D: .; size: few; V: TRBV12-3/TRBV12-4; J: TRBJ1-1; DNA: TGTGCCAGCAGTGTAACCGGGAGGAACACTGAAGCTTTCTTT; CDR3: CASSVTGRNTEAFF
D: .; size: once; V: TRBV5-1; J: TRBJ1-1; DNA: TGCGCCAGCAGCTACCGAGGGATCGGCACTGAAGCTTTCTTT; CDR3: CASSYRGIGTEAFF
D: TRBD2; size: .; V: TRBV7-9; J: TRBJ2-7; DNA: TGTGCCAGCAGCCCCCCCCTTGATAGCGGGAATTACGAGCAGTACTTC; CDR3: CASSPPLDSGNYEQYF
D: .; size: few; V: TRBV29-1; J: TRBJ1-1; DNA: TGCAGCGTTGAGGGGTGGCGGGGAATGAACACTGAAGCTTTCTTT; CDR3: CSVEGWRGMNTEAFF
D: .; size: .; V: TRBV5-6; J: TRBJ2-5; DNA: TGTGCCAGCAGCTCCTGGAGCCAGGAAGAGACCCAGTACTTC; CDR3: CASSSWSQEETQYF
D: .; size: .; V: TRBV4-3; J: TRBJ2-5; DNA: TGCGCCAGCAGCCAAGATGATCGTTGGTTCGGAAAGGCGGAGGTGGGAGAGACCCAGTACTTC; CDR3: CASSQDDRWFGKAEVGETQYF
D: .; size: few; V: TRBV20-1; J: TRBJ1-6; DNA: TGCAGTGCAAGAAATTTGGGGAACTCCTATAATTCACCCCTCCACTTT; CDR3: CSARNLGNSYNSPLHF
D: .; size: few; V: TRBV6-2/TRBV6-3; J: TRBJ2-7; DNA: TGTGCCAGCTCCTTGCAGGTCGGGGGTTCCTACGAGCAGTACTTC; CDR3: CASSLQVGGSYEQYF
D: TRBD1; size: .; V: TRBV24-1; J: TRBJ2-1; DNA: TGTGCCACCAGTGATCTAGGACAGGGGGCGAGGAATGAGCAGTTCTTC; CDR3: CATSDLGQGARNEQFF